This T cell receptor (beta chain) comes out of a study of cytomegalovirus exposure and HLA in healthy donors. Donors counted as nominally healthy when sampled, yet unrecorded immune exposures were likely. There are a few counts of this clone. The PCR ran on 60 Vbeta and 13 Jbeta primers. Here immunoSEQ multiplex PCR was the method, and the copy in TCRdb shows in-frame clones only, minus some. In the table there are approximately 82,000 clones, over 9% of which are singletons. The CDR3 has 15 amino acids. The J segment lost 1 base and the V segment lost 7 bases, leaving 9 bases of the junction unmatched. CDR1 MNHEY and CDR2 SVGAGI come from the germline V gene.

The sample taken for sequencing was PBMCs. The chain employs TRBV6-5 and TRBJ1-1, with TRBD1 matching 7 bases. The TCR sequence derives from a man in his sixties in good health and CMV-seropositive. The CDR3 DNA sequence: TGTGCCAGCATTCTAACAGGGGCCCAGAACACTGAAGCTTTCTTT. This translates into CASILTGAQNTEAFF.